This record concerns one T cell receptor (beta chain) sequence. Its target is not known. This sample was taken from a study of shared clonotypes between healthy human individuals. The study, taken as a whole, reports: The represented genetic and exposure-history diversity was limited by the small number of donors.

Spread over ten immunoSEQ deep assay plates, unsorted PBMC DNA underwent sequencing. Sequencing used immunoSEQ multiplex PCR; TCRdb keeps in-frame clones, though not all of them. Among hundreds of thousands of clones listed, 70% to 80% were seen once. This CDR3 comprises 14 residues. V shed 5 bases and J 8 bases; nucleotides not matched to a gene: 7. Germline V lookup: CDR1 SGHAT, CDR2 FQNNGV. The rearrangement uses TRBV11-2 and TRBJ2-1; 9 nucleotides match TRBD1. Sequenced input: PBMCs. This sequence originates from a woman between 35 and 50 years old in good health. Some clones in this sample may be carry-over from other donors' samples. The CDR3 region is CASSPRGQGDEQFF. CDR3 DNA: TGTGCCAGCAGCCCCCGGGGACAGGGTGATGAGCAGTTCTTC. Based on the CDR3 plus reference TRBV11-2 and TRBJ2-1, the full variable domain is EAGVAQSPRYKIIEKRQSVAFWCNPISGHATLYWYQQILGQGPKLLIQFQNNGVVDDSQLPKDRFSAERLKGVDSTLKIQPAKLEDSAVYLCASSPRGQGDEQFFGPGTRLTVL.